One and the same sample provided the 20 T cell receptor beta chains below, sequenced in a study of response to subunit inactivated influenza vaccine. TCRdb itself ran the RT-PCR reads through MiXCR, one entry per CDR3 protein. This sample has some 850,000 distinct CDR3 sequences, with approximately 17% found just once. Sample: PBMCs from blood, taken 5 to 6 days after vaccination. The receptors stem from a man over 45 who received an inactivated influenza vaccine.

This clonotype was seen many times. The chain combines TRBV5-1 with TRBJ2-4; possibly TRBD1 for D (6 bases). Germline V lookup: CDR1 SGHRS, CDR2 YFSETQ. V lost 5 bases, J lost 3 bases, and 12 bases lay in between. There are 14 residues in the CDR3. The CDR3 sequence is CASRPGDNKNIQYF. The CDR3 DNA is TGCGCCAGCAGACCCGGGGACAACAAAAACATTCAGTACTTC.

This clonotype was observed a few times. The DNA of the CDR3 is TGCGCCAGCAGCCAAGACCGGGACGGCTCCTACAATGAGCAGTTCTTC. It translates to CASSQDRDGSYNEQFF. This rearrangement joins TRBV4-3 to TRBJ2-1; D possibly matches TRBD1 or TRBD2 (5 bases each). With 0 bases removed from V and 0 bases from J, the gap between germline ends came to 9 bases. The CDR3 has 16 residues. Germline V gives CDR1 LGHNA, CDR2 YSLEER.

The chain is built from TRBV7-9 and TRBJ2-6, with D perhaps being TRBD1 or TRBD2 (5 bases each). Germline values: CDR1 SEHNR, CDR2 FQNEAQ (reference sequence). Between the trimmed V and J ends, which lost 10 bases and 0 bases, there was a span of 10 bases. This CDR3 has 14 amino acids. CDR3 region: CANDGASGANVLTF. CDR3 bases: TGTGCCAACGACGGGGCCTCTGGGGCCAACGTCCTGACTTTC. Based on the CDR3 plus reference TRBV7-9 and TRBJ2-6, the full variable domain is DTGVSQNPRHKITKRGQNVTFRCDPISEHNRLYWYRQTLGQGPEFLTYFQNEAQLEKSRLLSDRFSAERPKGSFSTLEIQRTEQGDSAMYLCANDGASGANVLTFGAGSRLTVL.

This clonotype turned up a few times. The V gene is TRBV27, the J gene TRBJ2-7, with 7 nucleotides matching TRBD2. CDR1 and CDR2 (germline): MNHEY, SMNVEV (reference sequence). The CDR3 runs to 14 residues. J lost 6 bases, V lost 6 bases, and 11 bases had no gene match. For the CDR3, the DNA is TGTGCCAGCAGGTCCGGGAGGCTCAATAGCGAGCAGTACTTC. It translates to CASRSGRLNSEQYF.

This clonotype was recorded many times. The chain joins TRBV5-6 to TRBJ1-1, with no clear D. With 4 bases removed from V and 6 bases from J, the gap between germline ends came to 16 bases. The CDR3 spans 14 residues. The V gene's germline CDR1 is SGHDT and CDR2 YYEEEE. The CDR3 spells CASSGLGIVSEAFF. The CDR3, as DNA: TGTGCCAGCAGCGGACTAGGGATCGTGTCTGAAGCTTTCTTT. Based on the CDR3 plus reference TRBV5-6 and TRBJ1-1, the full variable domain is DAGVTQSPTHLIKTRGQQVTLRCSPKSGHDTVSWYQQALGQGPQFIFQYYEEEERQRGNFPDRFSGHQFPNYSSELNVNALLLGDSALYLCASSGLGIVSEAFFGQGTRLTVV.

This sequence joins TRBV3-1 and TRBJ1-2, with no clear D. Trimming took off 1 base at V and 7 bases at J, with 13 bases between the two ends. The CDR3 extends over 14 amino acids. Per germline, CDR1 LGHDT and CDR2 YNNKEL (reference sequence). CDR3 DNA sequence: TGTGCCAGCAGCCAAGCCGTCCTCAGATCTGGCTACACCTTC. Translating it yields CASSQAVLRSGYTF.

The V and J genes are TRBV5-1 and TRBJ2-7, with 7 bases aligning to TRBD1. Looked up from germline, CDR1 is SGHRS and CDR2 is YFSETQ. This CDR3 is 15 amino acids long. V shed 2 bases and J 4 bases; nucleotides not matched to a gene: 9. The CDR3 protein is CASSFVSGQWYEQYF. In DNA form, the CDR3 reads TGCGCCAGCAGCTTCGTTTCGGGACAGTGGTACGAGCAGTACTTC.

This clonotype was detected only a few times. The chain couples TRBV12-3 or TRBV12-4 to TRBJ2-2; D remains unclear. The length of the CDR3 is 17 residues. V was trimmed by 6 bases and J by 2 bases, leaving 19 bases between them. The CDR3 is CASSPLDGTPNTGELFF. CDR3 in DNA: TGTGCCAGCAGCCCTTTAGATGGAACACCAAACACCGGGGAGCTGTTTTTT.

The V gene is TRBV5-5, the J gene TRBJ1-2; D is ambiguous. This CDR3 contains 14 residues. Germline V gives CDR1 SGHKS, CDR2 YYEKEE (reference sequence). V was shortened by 2 bases and J by 4 bases, with 12 bases between the two germline ends. CDR3 region: CASSLGWVGYGYTF. CDR3 bases: TGTGCCAGCAGCTTAGGTTGGGTAGGCTATGGCTACACCTTC. Full variable domain (rest looked up from reference TRBV5-5 and TRBJ1-2): DAGVTQSPTHLIKTRGQQVTLRCSPISGHKSVSWYQQVLGQGPQFIFQYYEKEERGRGNFPDRFSARQFPNYSSELNVNALLLGDSALYLCASSLGWVGYGYTFGSGTRLTVV.

The chain combines TRBV20-1 with TRBJ2-7; 10 bases are a match to TRBD1. CDR3 length: 13 amino acids. The V segment lost 7 bases and the J segment 4 bases; nucleotides outside the gene matches: 7. In germline, CDR1 is DFQATT, CDR2 SNEGSKA (reference sequence). The CDR3 nucleotides are TGCAGTGTCCGACAGGGGGCGCAATACGAGCAGTACTTC. Residues: CSVRQGAQYEQYF.

V usage is TRBV4-2 and J usage is TRBJ1-4; D remains unclear. Trimming shortened V by 0 bases and J by 0 bases, and 11 bases separated the two germline ends. The CDR3 is 17 amino acids. The germline V gene encodes CDR1 LGHNA and CDR2 YNFKEQ. CDR3 coding DNA: TGTGCCAGCAGCCAAGATGGGAGGACTGCAACTAATGAAAAACTGTTTTTT. Amino acids: CASSQDGRTATNEKLFF.

This clonotype was counted only a few times. The chain uses TRBV2 and TRBJ1-1; unclear D gene. In germline, CDR1 is SNHLY, CDR2 FYNNEI. V was clipped by 6 bases and J by 0 bases, with 14 bases between them. This CDR3 spans 15 amino acids. CDR3 amino acids: CASRPGTLMNTEAFF. Here the CDR3 DNA reads TGTGCCAGCAGGCCGGGAACTCTCATGAACACTGAAGCTTTCTTT.

There are a few counts of this clonotype. The V gene is TRBV5-6, the J gene TRBJ1-2; TRBD1 might be the D (6 bases). Per germline, CDR1 SGHDT and CDR2 YYEEEE. The CDR3 runs 16 residues. The ends were cut back, 4 bases at V and 3 bases at J, with 19 bases in the middle. This CDR3 is CASSLTLTQGYYGYTF. The CDR3, as DNA: TGTGCCAGCAGCCTCACCTTAACCCAGGGGTACTATGGCTACACCTTC.

The gene calls are TRBV19 and TRBJ1-2, with D possibly matching TRBD1 (6 bases). V was clipped by 4 bases and J by 0 bases, with 15 bases between them. The CDR3 is 16 residues long. Per the germline V gene, CDR1 is LNHDA and CDR2 is SQIVND (reference sequence). This CDR3 reads CASSTTDRPTNYGYTF. The CDR3 DNA is TGTGCCAGTAGTACCACAGACAGGCCTACTAACTATGGCTACACCTTC.

The V gene is TRBV6-2 or TRBV6-3, the J gene TRBJ1-5; 7 nucleotides agree with TRBD1. This CDR3 is 15 amino acids long. The germline V gene has CDR1 MNHEY and CDR2 SVGEGT. The V and J ends lost 6 bases and 4 bases, in that order; junction bases with no gene match: 9. The chain's CDR3 is CASRYPGGRNQPQHF. The CDR3 region has the DNA TGTGCCAGCAGATACCCAGGGGGTAGGAATCAGCCCCAGCATTTT.

The chain uses TRBV5-5 and TRBJ2-1; TRBD2 agrees at 14 bases. In germline, CDR1 is SGHKS, CDR2 YYEKEE (reference sequence). CDR3 length equals 17 residues. V was pared by 0 bases and J by 6 bases, with 5 bases of the junction left unmatched. The CDR3 region is CASSLARGLAGVNEQFF. In nucleotides, the CDR3 is TGTGCCAGCAGCTTGGCGAGGGGACTAGCGGGAGTCAATGAGCAGTTCTTC.

This clonotype was picked up many times. The V call is TRBV29-1, the J call TRBJ2-7; 9 positions match TRBD1. CDR1 and CDR2 from the germline V gene are SQVTM and ANQGSEA. Losses at the gene ends were 2 bases for V and 4 bases for J; bases not matched to a gene: 9. This CDR3 spans 15 amino acids. The CDR3 protein is CSVELRDRDFYEQYF. CDR3 DNA sequence: TGCAGCGTTGAACTCCGGGACAGGGATTTTTACGAGCAGTACTTC.

CDR3 sequence (DNA): TGTGCCAGCAGTTACGACAGAGCGGCCCTCTATGGCTACACCTTC. Its protein product is CASSYDRAALYGYTF. The chain uses TRBV6-5 and TRBJ1-2; possible D gene TRBD1, 5 bases. The germline gives CDR1 MNHEY, CDR2 SVGAGI. V was cut by 2 bases and J by 4 bases, with 14 bases left in between. The CDR3 sequence is 15 residues long.

The chain combines TRBV12-3 or TRBV12-4 with TRBJ1-3; unclear D gene. Deletions cut 3 bases from V and 0 bases from J, with 12 bases between. The CDR3 has 16 residues. The DNA of the CDR3 is TGTGCCAGCAGTTTCTCAGCCAGTCACTCTGGAAACACCATATATTTT. Its translation is CASSFSASHSGNTIYF.

The chain has TRBV20-1 and TRBJ2-1; 9 bases are shared with TRBD2. The CDR3 has 14 amino acids. After removal of 6 bases from V and 5 bases from J, the junction contained 8 bases not matched to a gene. The germline gives CDR1 DFQATT, CDR2 SNEGSKA (reference sequence). The CDR3 nucleotides are TGCAGTGCAAAAGGGCTAGCGGGAAACAATGAGCAGTTCTTC. Translation: CSAKGLAGNNEQFF.